This T cell receptor beta chain came from a study of beta chain features in type 1 diabetes. Study observations and caveats: Researchers reported that naive, central memory and Treg TCRB repertoires appeared more similar in patients than in healthy donors. Fewer insertions but more deletions were seen at VDJ junctions in type 1 diabetes patients. Across all four CD4+ subsets, people with type 1 diabetes showed modestly shorter TCRB CDR3s. Resolution of whether HLA type affects TCRB rearrangement was not achieved here.

Expressed TCRB transcripts were sequenced because the entire RNA isolate underwent reverse transcription. Libraries were prepared by immunoSEQ multiplex PCR; TCRdb keeps only in-frame clonotypes and omits some of them. This sample has 600,000 to 700,000 clones, with roughly 12% found just once. Researchers reported sorting CD4+ naive, central memory, regulatory and stem cell-like memory cells via CD45RO/CCR7/CD25/CD127/CD95/CD27. Remarks on this clone: What it binds is not known.

V was pared by 7 bases and J by 0 bases, with 10 bases between. The CDR3 is made up of 12 amino acids. Germline V gives CDR1 SQVTM, CDR2 ANQGSEA. This receptor was taken from a man aged 25-45 years with type 1 diabetes. Sequencing was carried out using naive CD4+ T cells from blood. This chain links TRBV29-1 with TRBJ2-7; D possibly corresponds to TRBD2 (5 bases). Here the CDR3 DNA reads TGCAGCGGACGAACTAGCTCCTACGAGCAGTACTTC. Translating it yields CSGRTSSYEQYF.